These T cell receptor beta chains were read from a single sample in a study of STAT3 mutations in large granular lymphocyte leukemia. Profiling relied on immunoSEQ multiplex PCR, and the TCRdb table lists in-frame clones only, not all of them. The sample consists of thousands of clones, approximately 72% of them appearing once. Input material: peripheral blood mononuclear cells. These receptors all stem from a man aged 55 to 70 with T-cell large granular lymphocyte leukemia. Some clones in this sample may be carry-over from other donors' samples. CDR3s include the opening cysteine and the closing phenylalanine or tryptophan. The D gene is left open where the match is weak. Part of the rows lack a size; the others show once, few, many or a class for expanded clones.

CDR3 length: 14
J gene: TRBJ1-2
D gene: -
clone size: -
V gene: TRBV10-2
CDR3 protein: CASSVRGQDYGYTF
CDR3 DNA: TGCGCCAGCAGTGTCCGGGGTCAGGACTATGGCTACACCTTC

CDR3 length: 13
J gene: TRBJ1-1
D gene: -
clone size: -
V gene: TRBV5-1
CDR3 protein: CASSSQGATEAFF
CDR3 DNA: TGCGCCAGCAGCTCTCAGGGAGCCACTGAAGCTTTCTTT

CDR3 length: 13
J gene: TRBJ1-2
D gene: TRBD1
clone size: few
V gene: TRBV5-6
CDR3 protein: CASSQGGAYGYTF
CDR3 DNA: TGTGCCAGCAGCCAAGGGGGCGCCTATGGCTACACCTTC

CDR3 length: 15
J gene: TRBJ2-3
D gene: TRBD1
clone size: -
V gene: TRBV6-5
CDR3 protein: CASSQDRGPTDTQYF
CDR3 DNA: TGTGCCAGCAGCCAGGACAGGGGCCCCACAGATACGCAGTATTTT

CDR3 length: 14
J gene: TRBJ1-2
D gene: -
clone size: -
V gene: TRBV7-9
CDR3 protein: CASSLSGPFYGYTF
CDR3 DNA: TGTGCCAGCAGCTTGTCAGGCCCCTTCTATGGCTACACCTTC

CDR3 length: 14
J gene: TRBJ1-2
D gene: TRBD1
clone size: few
V gene: TRBV5-1
CDR3 protein: CASSLGTGEWGYTF
CDR3 DNA: TGCGCCAGCAGCTTGGGGACAGGGGAATGGGGCTACACCTTC

CDR3 length: 14
J gene: TRBJ1-5
D gene: -
clone size: -
V gene: TRBV18
CDR3 protein: CASSPSLGDQPQHF
CDR3 DNA: TGTGCCAGCTCACCGTCGTTGGGCGATCAGCCCCAGCATTTT

CDR3 length: 15
J gene: TRBJ1-1
D gene: TRBD1
clone size: -
V gene: TRBV9
CDR3 protein: CASSVGVVGQGEAFF
CDR3 DNA: TGTGCCAGCAGCGTAGGAGTGGTGGGACAGGGTGAAGCTTTCTTT

CDR3 length: 14
J gene: TRBJ1-4
D gene: -
clone size: -
V gene: TRBV7-9
CDR3 protein: CASSSGQISEKLFF
CDR3 DNA: TGTGCCAGCAGCTCCGGACAGATTTCTGAAAAACTGTTTTTT

CDR3 length: 14
J gene: TRBJ2-7
D gene: -
clone size: -
V gene: TRBV30
CDR3 protein: CAWTYGGGNYEQYF
CDR3 DNA: TGTGCCTGGACCTATGGGGGCGGAAACTACGAGCAGTACTTC

CDR3 length: 13
J gene: TRBJ1-4
D gene: -
clone size: -
V gene: TRBV30
CDR3 protein: CAWSALPGEKLFF
CDR3 DNA: TGTGCCTGGAGTGCCCTACCGGGGGAAAAACTGTTTTTT

CDR3 length: 13
J gene: TRBJ2-5
D gene: -
clone size: -
V gene: TRBV6-5
CDR3 protein: CASGDTYQETQYF
CDR3 DNA: TGTGCCAGCGGGGACACGTACCAAGAGACCCAGTACTTC

CDR3 length: 14
J gene: TRBJ2-1
D gene: -
clone size: -
V gene: TRBV5-6
CDR3 protein: CASSNAFRPNEQFF
CDR3 DNA: TGTGCCAGCAGCAATGCCTTTCGCCCCAATGAGCAGTTCTTC

CDR3 length: 13
J gene: TRBJ2-5
D gene: -
clone size: once
V gene: TRBV5-1
CDR3 protein: CASSFQVEETQYF
CDR3 DNA: TGCGCCAGCAGCTTTCAGGTGGAAGAGACCCAGTACTTC

CDR3 length: 12
J gene: TRBJ2-7
D gene: TRBD2
clone size: few
V gene: TRBV25-1
CDR3 protein: CASTPGGLEQYF
CDR3 DNA: TGTGCCAGCACTCCGGGGGGTCTCGAGCAGTACTTC

CDR3 length: 16
J gene: TRBJ1-6
D gene: TRBD1
clone size: large
V gene: TRBV5-4
CDR3 protein: CASSPGTGANNSPLHF
CDR3 DNA: TGTGCCAGCAGCCCCGGGACAGGGGCGAATAATTCACCCCTCCACTTT

CDR3 length: 13
J gene: TRBJ1-2
D gene: TRBD1
clone size: -
V gene: TRBV2
CDR3 protein: CASSVGQAGGYTF
CDR3 DNA: TGTGCCAGCAGTGTTGGACAGGCTGGTGGCTACACCTTC

CDR3 length: 13
J gene: TRBJ1-5
D gene: TRBD1
clone size: few
V gene: TRBV5-1
CDR3 protein: CASSEDRDQPQHF
CDR3 DNA: TGCGCCAGCAGCGAGGACAGGGATCAGCCCCAGCATTTT

CDR3 length: 12
J gene: TRBJ1-2
D gene: -
clone size: few
V gene: TRBV29-1
CDR3 protein: CSVARDFYGYTF
CDR3 DNA: TGCAGCGTTGCCCGCGATTTCTATGGCTACACCTTC

CDR3 length: 11
J gene: TRBJ2-7
D gene: -
clone size: -
V gene: TRBV10-3
CDR3 protein: CAIGRSYEQYF
CDR3 DNA: TGTGCCATTGGGAGATCCTACGAGCAGTACTTC